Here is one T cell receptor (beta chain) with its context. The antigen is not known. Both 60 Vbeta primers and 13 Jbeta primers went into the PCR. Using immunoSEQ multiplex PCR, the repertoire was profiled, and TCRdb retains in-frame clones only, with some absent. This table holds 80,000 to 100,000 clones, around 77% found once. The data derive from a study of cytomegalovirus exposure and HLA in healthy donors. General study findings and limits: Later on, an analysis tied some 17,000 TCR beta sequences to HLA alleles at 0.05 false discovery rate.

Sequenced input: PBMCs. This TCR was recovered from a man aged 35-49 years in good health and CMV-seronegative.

The DNA of the CDR3 is TGTGCCAGCAGCGTAGCTTGGGGGGCCGGGGAGCTGTTTTTT. Its translation is CASSVAWGAGELFF. The V call is TRBV9, the J call TRBJ2-2; tentative D call: TRBD2 (6 bases). The V end was cut by 0 bases, the J end by 6 bases, with 9 bases between. CDR3 length: 14 amino acids. In germline, CDR1 is SGDLS, CDR2 YYNGEE.